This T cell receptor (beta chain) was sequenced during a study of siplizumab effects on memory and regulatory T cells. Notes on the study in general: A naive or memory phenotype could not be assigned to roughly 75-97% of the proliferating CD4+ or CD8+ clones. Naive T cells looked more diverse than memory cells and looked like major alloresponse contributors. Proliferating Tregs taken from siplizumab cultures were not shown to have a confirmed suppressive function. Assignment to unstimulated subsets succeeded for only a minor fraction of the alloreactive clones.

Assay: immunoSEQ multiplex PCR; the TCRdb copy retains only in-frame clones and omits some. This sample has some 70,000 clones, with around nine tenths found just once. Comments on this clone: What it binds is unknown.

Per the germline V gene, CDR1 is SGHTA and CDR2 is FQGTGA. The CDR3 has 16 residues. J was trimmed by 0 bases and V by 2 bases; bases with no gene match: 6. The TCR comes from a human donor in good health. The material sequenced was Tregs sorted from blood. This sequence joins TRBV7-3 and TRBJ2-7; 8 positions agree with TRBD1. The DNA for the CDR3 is TGTGCCAGCAGCTTAGATTCCGGGACAGGCTCCTACGAGCAGTACTTC. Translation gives CASSLDSGTGSYEQYF.